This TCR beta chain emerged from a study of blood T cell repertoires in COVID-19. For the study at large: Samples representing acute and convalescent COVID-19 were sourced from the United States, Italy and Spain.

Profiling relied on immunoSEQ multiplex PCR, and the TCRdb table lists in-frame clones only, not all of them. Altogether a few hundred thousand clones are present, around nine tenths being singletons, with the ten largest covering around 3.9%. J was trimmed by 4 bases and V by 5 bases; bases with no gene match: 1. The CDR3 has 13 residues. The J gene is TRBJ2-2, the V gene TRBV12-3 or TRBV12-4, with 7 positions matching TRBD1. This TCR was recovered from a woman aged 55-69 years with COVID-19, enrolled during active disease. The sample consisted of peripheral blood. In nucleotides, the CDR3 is TGTGCCAGCAGTACAGGGGTCACCGGGGAGCTGTTTTTT. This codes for CASSTGVTGELFF.